Each of the 11 T cell receptor beta chains below was sequenced from the same sample in a study of vaccination effects on CD4 cells after COVID-19 (dated by TCRdb to the early 2020s). Libraries were constructed by the immunoSEQ multiplex PCR assay. This immuneACCESS table, as held by TCRdb, lists in-frame sequences with V and J called but not all clones. Of the missing ones, under half trace to an unresolved V gene in checked studies; the others have no known cause. Within this sample are 29,000 or so clones, with around 74% of them counted one time only. The ten biggest clones cover roughly 15% of the sample. In the ViraFEST assay, PBMC were stimulated with viral peptide pools, and antigen-specific CD4+ T cell clonotypes were then identified by expansion using TCR sequencing. After roughly 11 days of culture, CD4+ T cells were isolated with the EasySep CD4+ T cell isolation kit. Two doses of either the BNT162b2 or the mRNA-1273 mRNA SARS-CoV-2 vaccine were administered to participants.

The antigens these receptors bind are not known. The input for sequencing was CD4+ T cells from PBMCs cultured with HCoV-OC43 spike peptides, taken after COVID-19 vaccination. The sample's cell subset or site, from its label and the paper: HCoV-OC43 spike overlapping peptide pool stimulation. The receptor source for this set is a human donor who received a COVID-19 vaccine.

The V and J genes are TRBV2 and TRBJ2-7; the match to TRBD2 covers 7 bases. The length of the CDR3 is 13 residues. Germline V gene lookup returns CDR1 SNHLY and CDR2 FYNNEI. V trimming: 8 bases; J trimming: 5 bases; junction bases outside the gene matches: 9. Here the CDR3 reads CASFRGSLDEQYF. CDR3 nucleotide sequence: TGTGCCAGCTTCCGCGGGAGCTTGGACGAGCAGTACTTC.

This sequence joins TRBV7-2 and TRBJ2-1; 7 bases align to TRBD2. This CDR3 spans 15 amino acids. Unmatched junction bases numbered 4, after V lost 2 bases and J lost 3 bases. Germline V gives CDR1 SGHTA, CDR2 FQGNSA. The CDR3 sequence is CASSLSSGNYNEQFF. The CDR3 nucleotides read TGTGCCAGCAGCTTATCTAGCGGAAACTACAATGAGCAGTTCTTC. The full variable domain, completed using reference TRBV7-2 and TRBJ2-1, is GAGVSQSPSNKVTEKGKDVELRCDPISGHTALYWYRQSLGQGLEFLIYFQGNSAPDKSGLPSDRFSAERTGGSVSTLTIQRTQQEDSAVYLCASSLSSGNYNEQFFGPGTRLTVL.

The chain recombines TRBV6-5 with TRBJ1-6; D gene ambiguous. Germline V lookup: CDR1 MNHEY, CDR2 SVGAGI. Trimming cost V 6 bases and J 11 bases, with 20 bases left between them. The CDR3 is made up of 15 amino acids. The CDR3 DNA sequence: TGTGCCAGCAGATACCCTACGGGTTCGGCTACACCCCTCCACTTT. As protein: CASRYPTGSATPLHF.

This chain connects TRBV6-5 to TRBJ2-7, with 7 bases identical to TRBD1. Trimming cost V 6 bases and J 5 bases; bases outside gene matches: 10. The CDR3 spans 14 residues. Germline V gene data show CDR1 as MNHEY and CDR2 as SVGAGI. CDR3 in amino acids: CASSSTGNFNEQYF. Written as DNA, the CDR3 is TGTGCCAGCAGCTCGACAGGGAATTTTAACGAGCAGTACTTC.

Sample share makes this clone medium-sized. This chain links TRBV5-6 with TRBJ1-6; no definite D call. With 4 bases removed from V and 10 bases from J, the gap between germline ends came to 9 bases. The length of the CDR3 is 12 residues. From germline, CDR1 is SGHDT and CDR2 YYEEEE. The DNA for the CDR3 is TGTGCCAGCAGCAGGGATTCCTCACCCCTCCACTTT. It yields the protein CASSRDSSPLHF. The complete variable domain, with remaining parts taken from reference TRBV5-6 and TRBJ1-6, reads DAGVTQSPTHLIKTRGQQVTLRCSPKSGHDTVSWYQQALGQGPQFIFQYYEEEERQRGNFPDRFSGHQFPNYSSELNVNALLLGDSALYLCASSRDSSPLHFGNGTRLTVT.

This chain connects TRBV11-2 to TRBJ2-3; 12 nucleotides align to TRBD2. The germline CDR1 and CDR2 sequences are SGHAT and FQNNGV. Germline trimming cut 0 bases from V and 7 bases from J; bases unmatched to any gene: 5. The CDR3 spans 16 residues. DNA of the CDR3: TGTGCCAGCAGCTTAGAGACTAGCGGGAGTTATAATACGCAGTATTTT. It encodes CASSLETSGSYNTQYF.

The chain is built from TRBV3-1 (or the pseudogene TRBV3-2) and TRBJ1-1, with 8 positions matching TRBD1. The CDR3 extends over 14 amino acids. The V gene's germline CDR1 is LGHDT and CDR2 YNNKEL (reference sequence). V was pared by 4 bases and J by 6 bases, with 7 bases of the junction left unmatched. This CDR3 is CASSRTGIFAEAFF. CDR3 DNA sequence: TGTGCCAGCAGCCGGACAGGGATTTTTGCTGAAGCTTTCTTT.

V and J are TRBV28 and TRBJ1-6, with D uncertain. The CDR3 spans 17 residues. Germline V lookup: CDR1 MDHEN, CDR2 SYDVKM. V lost 2 bases, J lost 4 bases, and 15 bases lay in between. The CDR3 spells CASSLAGSSKYNSPLHF. The CDR3 DNA sequence: TGTGCCAGCAGTTTAGCCGGCAGCTCCAAGTATAATTCACCCCTCCACTTT.

The rearrangement links TRBV24-1 to TRBJ2-3, with 7 bases fitting TRBD2. Germline V gene sequence: CDR1 KGHDR, CDR2 SFDVKD. With V trimmed by 0 bases and J by 2 bases, 10 bases remained unmatched. The CDR3 contains 18 residues. The CDR3 here is CATSDLSSGHLITDTQYF. The CDR3 DNA follows: TGTGCCACCAGTGATTTGAGTAGCGGGCACCTTATCACAGATACGCAGTATTTT.

This clone appeared a few times. The V call is TRBV5-5, the J call TRBJ1-2, with D maybe TRBD1 (6 bases). The CDR3 runs 16 residues. The V end lost 0 bases, the J end lost 0 bases, and 12 bases lay between the germline ends. The germline CDR1 and CDR2 sequences are SGHKS and YYEKEE (reference sequence). The CDR3 sequence: CASSLAGTQTNYGYTF. As DNA, the CDR3 is TGTGCCAGCAGCTTGGCCGGGACACAGACTAACTATGGCTACACCTTC.

The chain uses TRBV5-4 and TRBJ2-1; possible D gene TRBD1, 7 bases. Germline V gene lookup returns CDR1 SGHNT and CDR2 YYREEE (reference sequence). With 7 bases removed from V and 2 bases from J, the gap between germline ends came to 19 bases. The CDR3 consists of 16 residues. The CDR3 sequence: CASHLAGGGTYNEQFF. As DNA, the CDR3 is TGTGCCAGCCACCTGGCAGGGGGAGGCACCTACAATGAGCAGTTCTTC.